These T cell receptor beta chains were read from a single sample in a study of OX40 agonist ivuxolimab in advanced cancers. Clones were sequenced by immunoSEQ multiplex PCR, and TCRdb holds only the in-frame ones, with some missing. The sample has about 34,000 clones, approximately 82% seen once. Sequencing used CD4+ or CD8+ T cells sorted from blood, obtained in a trial of the OX40 agonist ivuxolimab. These receptor sequences come from an adult with an advanced solid tumor such as melanoma, head and neck, liver or kidney cancer. Each CDR3 is given with its conserved first and last residue. D genes are given only for firm matches. Some rows have no size entry. The others give once, few or many, or a class for an expanded clone.

j_gene	v_gene	abundance	d_gene	CDR3aa	CDR3nt
TRBJ1-4	TRBV18	-	-	CASSQWTDEKLFF	TGTGCCAGCTCACAGTGGACCGATGAAAAACTGTTTTTT
TRBJ2-7	TRBV7-8	-	-	CASSTTGSSFYEQYF	TGTGCCAGCAGCACTACCGGGAGTTCCTTCTACGAGCAGTACTTC
TRBJ2-3	TRBV4-1	-	-	CASSRRGRRDSTDTQYF	TGCGCCAGCAGCCGCAGAGGTAGGCGGGATAGCACAGATACGCAGTATTTT
TRBJ2-3	TRBV7-9	-	TRBD2	CASSPPLAGGVSSTDTQYF	TGTGCCAGCAGCCCCCCTCTAGCGGGAGGAGTGTCGAGCACAGATACGCAGTATTTT
TRBJ2-1	TRBV4-3	-	TRBD1	CASSQGQGSYNEQFF	TGCGCCAGCAGCCAAGGACAGGGGTCCTACAATGAGCAGTTCTTC
TRBJ1-2	TRBV4-3	-	TRBD1	CASSQEATGGADYGYTF	TGCGCCAGCAGCCAAGAGGCAACAGGGGGCGCGGACTATGGCTACACCTTC
TRBJ2-1	TRBV7-2	-	-	CASSLEENFSHEQFF	TGTGCCAGCAGCTTAGAGGAGAACTTCTCCCATGAGCAGTTCTTC
TRBJ2-7	TRBV7-9	-	-	CASSNPGTTDDYEQYF	TGTGCCAGCAGCAACCCCGGGACGACGGACGACTACGAGCAGTACTTC
TRBJ1-1	TRBV20-1	-	-	CSAPHSAFF	TGCAGTGCTCCGCATTCAGCTTTCTTT
TRBJ2-6	TRBV19	once	-	CASRAGHSGANVLTF	TGTGCCAGTAGAGCGGGTCATTCTGGGGCCAACGTCCTGACTTTC
TRBJ1-3	TRBV28	-	TRBD1	CASSLFSTGGNTIYF	TGTGCCAGCAGTTTATTCTCCACAGGGGGGAACACCATATATTTT
TRBJ1-6	TRBV7-9	-	TRBD1	CASSLTGTGNSPLHF	TGTGCCAGCAGCCTGACAGGGACGGGGAATTCACCCCTCCACTTT
TRBJ1-2	TRBV28	once	-	CASSPGEDLGYTF	TGTGCCAGCAGTCCTGGGGAAGACCTTGGCTACACCTTC
TRBJ2-3	TRBV5-8	once	-	CASSLRGGADTQYF	TGTGCCAGCAGCCTAAGGGGTGGGGCAGATACGCAGTATTTT
TRBJ1-3	TRBV19	-	TRBD1	CASSPDRGSGNTIYF	TGTGCCAGTAGTCCCGACAGGGGCTCTGGAAACACCATATATTTT
TRBJ2-5	TRBV7-2	-	-	CASRGRAQETQYF	TGTGCCAGCCGGGGTCGGGCTCAAGAGACCCAGTACTTC
TRBJ1-2	TRBV15	-	-	CATSRDSGASNGYTF	TGTGCCACCAGCAGAGATTCGGGAGCAAGTAATGGCTACACCTTC
TRBJ2-1	TRBV6-6	-	TRBD2	CASFASGRNEQFF	TGTGCCAGCTTTGCTAGCGGGAGGAATGAGCAGTTCTTC
TRBJ1-6	TRBV9	-	-	CASNMGGSYNSPLHF	TGTGCCAGCAACATGGGGGGTTCCTATAATTCACCCCTCCACTTT
TRBJ1-6	TRBV6-1	-	-	CASSDHWAGRGNSPLHF	TGTGCCAGCAGTGACCATTGGGCGGGCAGGGGAAATTCACCCCTCCACTTT
TRBJ2-7	TRBV7-9	-	TRBD1	CASSFAGQGGEQYF	TGTGCCAGCAGCTTCGCTGGACAGGGGGGTGAGCAGTACTTC
TRBJ2-2	TRBV7-3	-	TRBD1	CASSLTSLTGGLYTGELFF	TGTGCCAGCAGCCTAACTTCCCTGACAGGGGGCCTATACACCGGGGAGCTGTTTTTT
TRBJ2-1	TRBV9	-	-	CASSPFPPNEQFF	TGTGCCAGCAGCCCTTTCCCCCCCAATGAGCAGTTCTTC
TRBJ1-2	TRBV7-2	-	-	CASSFDPADTF	TGTGCCAGCAGCTTCGATCCGGCGGACACCTTC
TRBJ2-2	TRBV7-2	once	-	CASSFQATGVGELFF	TGTGCCAGCAGCTTTCAAGCTACGGGGGTAGGGGAGCTGTTTTTT
TRBJ1-4	TRBV6-5	-	-	CASSYRTADRGVLFF	TGTGCCAGCAGTTACCGGACGGCGGATCGCGGGGTACTGTTTTTT
TRBJ2-7	TRBV28	-	TRBD1	CASISNMGTGAHEQYF	TGTGCCAGCATATCGAATATGGGGACAGGGGCCCACGAGCAGTACTTC
TRBJ2-3	TRBV7-2	-	-	CASSLSPGRSTDTQYF	TGTGCCAGCAGCTTATCCCCCGGGAGAAGCACAGATACGCAGTATTTT
TRBJ1-6	TRBV5-6	-	-	CASSPSQGHNSPLHF	TGTGCCAGCAGCCCTTCTCAGGGCCATAATTCACCCCTCCACTTT
TRBJ1-2	TRBV20-1	-	-	CSSTDNYGYTF	TGCAGTTCGACTGACAACTATGGCTACACCTTC
TRBJ1-4	TRBV4-3	-	-	CASSQVLAEKLFF	TGCGCCAGCAGCCAAGTCCTGGCTGAAAAACTGTTTTTT
TRBJ2-1	TRBV5-1	-	-	CASSLVSVGNEQFF	TGCGCCAGCAGCTTGGTGTCGGTTGGCAATGAGCAGTTCTTC
TRBJ1-2	TRBV19	once	-	CASSHPGLGYGYTF	TGTGCCAGTAGCCACCCGGGACTTGGCTATGGCTACACCTTC
TRBJ1-2	TRBV19	once	-	CASRWATGRRYGYTF	TGTGCCAGTAGATGGGCAACAGGGCGACGCTATGGCTACACCTTC
TRBJ1-4	TRBV29-1	few	-	CSVQRNEKLFF	TGCAGCGTTCAACGTAATGAAAAACTGTTTTTT
TRBJ2-5	TRBV5-6	-	TRBD1	CASSFRTGRETQYF	TGTGCCAGCAGCTTCCGGACAGGGAGGGAGACCCAGTACTTC
TRBJ2-1	TRBV5-4	-	TRBD2	CASSLASGGYNEQFF	TGTGCCAGCAGCTTGGCTAGCGGGGGGTACAATGAGCAGTTCTTC
TRBJ2-1	TRBV6-5	once	-	CASSSDPGSSYNEQFF	TGTGCCAGCAGTTCTGACCCGGGGAGCTCCTACAATGAGCAGTTCTTC
TRBJ1-1	TRBV18	once	-	CASSPGAGRNTEAFF	TGTGCCAGCTCACCCGGGGCAGGGAGGAACACTGAAGCTTTCTTT
TRBJ2-3	TRBV7-9	-	TRBD2	CASSSGKWEGDTQYF	TGTGCCAGCAGCTCAGGGAAGTGGGAGGGAGATACGCAGTATTTT